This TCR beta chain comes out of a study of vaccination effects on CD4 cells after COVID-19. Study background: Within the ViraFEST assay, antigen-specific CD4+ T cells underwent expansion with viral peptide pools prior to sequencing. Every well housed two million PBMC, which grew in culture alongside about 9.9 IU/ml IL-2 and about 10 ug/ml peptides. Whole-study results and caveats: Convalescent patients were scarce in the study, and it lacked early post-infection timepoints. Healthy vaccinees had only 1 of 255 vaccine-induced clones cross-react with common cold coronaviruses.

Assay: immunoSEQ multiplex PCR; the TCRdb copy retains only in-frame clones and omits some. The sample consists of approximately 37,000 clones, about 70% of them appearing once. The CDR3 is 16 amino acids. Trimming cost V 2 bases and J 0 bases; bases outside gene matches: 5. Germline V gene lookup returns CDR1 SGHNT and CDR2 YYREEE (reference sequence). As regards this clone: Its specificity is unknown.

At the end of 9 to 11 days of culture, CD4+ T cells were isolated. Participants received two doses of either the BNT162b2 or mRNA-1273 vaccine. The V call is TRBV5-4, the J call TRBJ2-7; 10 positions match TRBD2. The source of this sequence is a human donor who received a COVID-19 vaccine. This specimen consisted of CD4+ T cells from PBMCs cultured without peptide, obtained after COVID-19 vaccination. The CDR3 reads CASSLLAGRGSYEQYF. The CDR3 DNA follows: TGTGCCAGCAGCTTACTAGCGGGAAGAGGCTCCTACGAGCAGTACTTC.